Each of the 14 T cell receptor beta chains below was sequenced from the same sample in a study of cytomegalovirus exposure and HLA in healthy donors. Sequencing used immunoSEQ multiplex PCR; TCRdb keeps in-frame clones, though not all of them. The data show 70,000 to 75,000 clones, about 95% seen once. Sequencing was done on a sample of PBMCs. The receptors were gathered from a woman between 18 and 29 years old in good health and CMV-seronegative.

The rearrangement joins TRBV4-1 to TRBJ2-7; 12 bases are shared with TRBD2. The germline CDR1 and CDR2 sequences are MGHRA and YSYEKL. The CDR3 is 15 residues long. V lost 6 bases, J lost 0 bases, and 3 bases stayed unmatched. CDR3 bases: TGCGCCAGCAGACAGACTAGCGGGAGCTCCTACGAGCAGTACTTC. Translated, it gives CASRQTSGSSYEQYF.

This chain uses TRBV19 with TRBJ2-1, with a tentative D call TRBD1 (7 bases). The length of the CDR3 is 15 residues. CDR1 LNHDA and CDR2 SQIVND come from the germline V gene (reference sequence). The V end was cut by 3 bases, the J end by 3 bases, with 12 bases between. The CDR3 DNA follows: TGTGCCAGTAGTATGCGCAGGGGGGACTACAATGAGCAGTTCTTC. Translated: CASSMRRGDYNEQFF.

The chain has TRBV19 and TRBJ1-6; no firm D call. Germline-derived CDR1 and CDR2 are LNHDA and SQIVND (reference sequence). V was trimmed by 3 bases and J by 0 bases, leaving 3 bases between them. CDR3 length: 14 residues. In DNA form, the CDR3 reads TGTGCCAGTAGTATGAGCTCCTATAATTCACCCCTCCACTTT. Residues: CASSMSSYNSPLHF.

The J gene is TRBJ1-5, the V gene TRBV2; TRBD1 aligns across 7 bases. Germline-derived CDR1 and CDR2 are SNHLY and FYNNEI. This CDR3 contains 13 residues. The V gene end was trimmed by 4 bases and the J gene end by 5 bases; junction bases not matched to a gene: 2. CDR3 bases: TGTGCCAGCAGTGGACAGGGAGATCAGCCCCAGCATTTT. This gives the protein CASSGQGDQPQHF.

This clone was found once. CDR3 protein: CASSPGVGRGDEQYF. The DNA for the CDR3 is TGTGCCAGCAGCCCTGGAGTGGGGCGCGGGGACGAGCAGTACTTC. This chain joins TRBV11-2 and TRBJ2-7; weak D call: TRBD2 (6 bases). Germline CDR1 reads SGHAT; CDR2 reads FQNNGV. Trimming took off 5 bases at V and 5 bases at J, with 19 bases between the two ends. This CDR3 has 15 residues.

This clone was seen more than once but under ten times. CDR3 DNA sequence: TGCGCCAGCAGCTTGACGGACTATGGCTACACCTTC. Its protein product is CASSLTDYGYTF. V is TRBV5-1 and J is TRBJ1-2, with D unclear. The CDR3 runs to 12 residues. V was clipped by 1 base and J by 3 bases, with 4 bases between them. The germline V gene encodes CDR1 SGHRS and CDR2 YFSETQ.

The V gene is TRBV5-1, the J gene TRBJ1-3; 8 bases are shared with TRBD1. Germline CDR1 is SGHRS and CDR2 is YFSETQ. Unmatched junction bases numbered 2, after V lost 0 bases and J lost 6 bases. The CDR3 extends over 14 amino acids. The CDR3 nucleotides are TGCGCCAGCAGCTTGGGGACAGGGCCAAACACCATATATTTT. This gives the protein CASSLGTGPNTIYF.

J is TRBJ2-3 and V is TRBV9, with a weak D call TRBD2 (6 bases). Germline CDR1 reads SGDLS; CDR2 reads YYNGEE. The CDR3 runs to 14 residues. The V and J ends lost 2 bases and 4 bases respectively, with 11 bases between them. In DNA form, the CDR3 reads TGTGCCAGCAGCGTGGAGGGGAGCTCAGATACGCAGTATTTT. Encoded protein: CASSVEGSSDTQYF.

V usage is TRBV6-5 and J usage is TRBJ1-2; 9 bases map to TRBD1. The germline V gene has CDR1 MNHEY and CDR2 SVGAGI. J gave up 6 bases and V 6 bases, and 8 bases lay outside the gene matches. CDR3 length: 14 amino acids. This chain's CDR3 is CASRTVQGADGYTF. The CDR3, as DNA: TGTGCCAGCAGAACCGTACAGGGGGCCGATGGCTACACCTTC.

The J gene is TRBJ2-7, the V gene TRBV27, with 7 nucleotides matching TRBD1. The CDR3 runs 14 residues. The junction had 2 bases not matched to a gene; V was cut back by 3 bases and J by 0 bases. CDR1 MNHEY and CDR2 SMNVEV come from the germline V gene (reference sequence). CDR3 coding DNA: TGTGCCAGCAGTTTGGGACAGAACTCCTACGAGCAGTACTTC. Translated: CASSLGQNSYEQYF.

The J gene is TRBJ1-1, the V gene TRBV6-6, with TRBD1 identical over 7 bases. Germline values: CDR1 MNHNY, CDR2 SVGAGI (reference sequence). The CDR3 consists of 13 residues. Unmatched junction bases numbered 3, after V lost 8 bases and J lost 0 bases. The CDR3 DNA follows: TGTGCCAGCCGGGACAGTATGAACACTGAAGCTTTCTTT. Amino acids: CASRDSMNTEAFF.

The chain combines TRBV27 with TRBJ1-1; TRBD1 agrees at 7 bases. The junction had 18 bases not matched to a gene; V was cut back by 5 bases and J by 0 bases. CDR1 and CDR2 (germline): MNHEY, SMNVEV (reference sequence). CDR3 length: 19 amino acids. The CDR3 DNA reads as TGTGCCAGCAGTACTTCACCAATACAGGGGTGGGGTATGAACACTGAAGCTTTCTTT. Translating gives CASSTSPIQGWGMNTEAFF.

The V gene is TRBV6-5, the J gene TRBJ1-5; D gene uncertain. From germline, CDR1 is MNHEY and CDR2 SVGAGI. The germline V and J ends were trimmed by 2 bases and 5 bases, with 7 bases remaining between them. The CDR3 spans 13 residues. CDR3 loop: CASSYDGDQPQHF. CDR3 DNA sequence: TGTGCCAGCAGTTACGATGGAGATCAGCCCCAGCATTTT.

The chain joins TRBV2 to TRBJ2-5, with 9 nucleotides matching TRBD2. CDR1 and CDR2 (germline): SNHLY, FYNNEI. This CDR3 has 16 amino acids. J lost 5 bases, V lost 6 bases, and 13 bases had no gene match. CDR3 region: CASRYSGRPGGETQYF. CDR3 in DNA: TGTGCCAGCAGATACAGCGGGAGGCCGGGGGGCGAGACCCAGTACTTC.